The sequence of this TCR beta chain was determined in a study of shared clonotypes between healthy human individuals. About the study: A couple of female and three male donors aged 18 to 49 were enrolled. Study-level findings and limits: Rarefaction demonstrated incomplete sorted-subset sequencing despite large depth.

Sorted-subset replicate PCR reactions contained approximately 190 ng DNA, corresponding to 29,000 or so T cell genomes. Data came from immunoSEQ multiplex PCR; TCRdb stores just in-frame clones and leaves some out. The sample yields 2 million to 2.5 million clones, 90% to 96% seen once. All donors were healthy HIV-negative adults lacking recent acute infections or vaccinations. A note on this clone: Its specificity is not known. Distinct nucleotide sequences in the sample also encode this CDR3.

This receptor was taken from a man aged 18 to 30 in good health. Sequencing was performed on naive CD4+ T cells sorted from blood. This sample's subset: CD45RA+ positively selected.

CDR3 DNA: TGCGCCAGCAGCCTGGGGGATAGCACAGATACGCAGTATTTT. This codes for CASSLGDSTDTQYF. The V and J genes are TRBV5-1 and TRBJ2-3; D possibly matches TRBD1 or TRBD2 (5 bases each). The V end was cut by 4 bases, the J end by 0 bases, with 9 bases between. CDR3 length: 14 amino acids. Germline CDR1 is SGHRS and CDR2 is YFSETQ.